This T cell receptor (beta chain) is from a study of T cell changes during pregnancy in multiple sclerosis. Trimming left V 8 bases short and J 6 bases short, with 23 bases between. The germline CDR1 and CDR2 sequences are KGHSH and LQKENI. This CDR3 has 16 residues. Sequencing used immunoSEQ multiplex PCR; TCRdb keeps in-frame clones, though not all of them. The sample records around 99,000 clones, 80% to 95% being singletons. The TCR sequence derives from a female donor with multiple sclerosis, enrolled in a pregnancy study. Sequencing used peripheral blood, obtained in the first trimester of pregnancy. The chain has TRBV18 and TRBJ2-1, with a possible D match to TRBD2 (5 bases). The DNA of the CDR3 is TGTGCCAGCGGCGCTGATCGCGGATCGGGGAGCAATGAGCAGTTCTTC. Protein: CASGADRGSGSNEQFF.